This TCR beta chain was recorded in a study of T cells in Graves' hyperthyroidism and ophthalmopathy. CDR3 length: 17 amino acids. V lost 5 bases to trimming and J lost 1 base; unmatched junction nucleotides: 13. The source material, RNA transcripts, was used to amplify TCR beta CDR3 regions. The TCR CDR3 was amplified in a first-round RT-PCR using the HTBI primer set. MiXCR, applied by TCRdb to the multiplex PCR reads, yields one record per CDR3 protein. The sample lists approximately 400,000 distinct CDR3 sequences, about 13% occurring once. This clonotype was seen ten or more times. The V gene is TRBV12-3 or TRBV12-4, the J gene TRBJ1-1; 7 nucleotides align to TRBD1. The sequence was obtained from a man aged 30 to 39 with Graves' hyperthyroidism that later progressed to Graves' ophthalmopathy. The specimen sequenced was blood. The CDR3 DNA reads TGTGCCAGCAGTGGGTCCGTGAACAGGGGTTGGAACACTGAAGCTTTCTTT. As protein: CASSGSVNRGWNTEAFF.